The entry below describes one T cell receptor beta chain. Its cognate antigen is unknown. Researchers ran the PCR with 60 Vbeta and 13 Jbeta primers. TCRdb keeps only in-frame clones here, not all; method: immunoSEQ multiplex PCR. Counted here are under 150,000 clones, roughly 84% occurring once; the ten biggest clones make up roughly 2.5%. The sample is drawn from a study of cytomegalovirus exposure and HLA in healthy donors. In the study overall: For the roughly 400 genotyped donors, about 79% fell within the Caucasian-associated ancestry cluster. Study observations and caveats: Specific recognition of CMV antigens was confirmed in vitro for a few chains (all CMV-associated).

Germline assignment: CDR1 SNHLY and CDR2 FYNNEI. V was shortened by 6 bases and J by 0 bases, with 15 bases between the two germline ends. This CDR3 comprises 17 residues. The sequencing input was PBMCs. This receptor was taken from a man aged 45-60 years in good health and CMV-seronegative. The chain has TRBV2 and TRBJ2-6; D might be TRBD2 (5 bases). CDR3 protein: CASSPRTSASGANVLTF. CDR3 nucleotide sequence: TGTGCCAGCAGCCCCCGGACTTCGGCCTCTGGGGCCAACGTCCTGACTTTC.